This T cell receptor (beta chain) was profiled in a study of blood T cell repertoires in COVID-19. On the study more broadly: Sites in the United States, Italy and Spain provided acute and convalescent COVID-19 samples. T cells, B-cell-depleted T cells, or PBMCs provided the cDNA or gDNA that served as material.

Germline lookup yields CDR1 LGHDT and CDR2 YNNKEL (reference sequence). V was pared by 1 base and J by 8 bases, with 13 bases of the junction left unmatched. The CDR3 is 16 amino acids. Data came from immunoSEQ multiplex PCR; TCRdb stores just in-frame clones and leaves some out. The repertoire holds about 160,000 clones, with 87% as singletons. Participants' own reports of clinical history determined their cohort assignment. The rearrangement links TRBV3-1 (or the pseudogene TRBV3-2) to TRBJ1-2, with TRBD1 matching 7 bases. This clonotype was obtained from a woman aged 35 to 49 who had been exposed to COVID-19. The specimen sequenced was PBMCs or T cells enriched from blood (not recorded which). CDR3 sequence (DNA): TGTGCCAGCAGCCAAGGACAGGGAGTCCATATTGGGGGCTACACCTTC. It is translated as CASSQGQGVHIGGYTF.